The source of this T cell receptor (beta chain) is a study of T cells in narcolepsy. Overall study context: Healthy controls were enrolled alongside patients with narcolepsy type 1 or type 2.

With regard to this clone: Its target is unknown.

The CDR3 is made up of 13 amino acids. In germline, CDR1 is MNHNS, CDR2 SASEGT. V was cut by 4 bases and J by 7 bases, with 13 bases left in between. Some clones are missing from TCRdb's copy, which holds only in-frame ones; the method was immunoSEQ multiplex PCR. The profile shows 20,000 to 30,000 clones, roughly 85% of them singletons. Study outcomes and limitations: Comparing one patient's CSF and blood CD4+ clonotypes highlighted HCRT- and TRIB2-specific autoreactive clonotypes. Autoreactive clonotypes reportedly recurred in blood of same and different patients, not controls. In some patient and control memory CD4+ samples, autoreactive clones were absent.

The chain couples TRBV6-1 to TRBJ2-5, with D maybe TRBD1 (5 bases). Sequenced input: CD45RA- memory CD4+ T cells from PBMCs. The source of this sequence is a human donor with narcolepsy. In nucleotides, the CDR3 is TGTGCCAGCAGTGTGACAGCCAGTCCGACCCAGTACTTC. Protein sequence: CASSVTASPTQYF.